This TCR beta chain was captured in a study of shared clonotypes between healthy human individuals. General study findings and limits: A small donor pool kept down the genetic and exposure-history diversity that was represented.

Each sample came from a Caucasian adult donor living in Nashville, Tennessee. It was tens of millions of PBMCs that unsorted samples used for genomic DNA. About this clone itself: As yet, its antigen is unknown.

Deep-level settings were used for running the assay. Clones were read by immunoSEQ multiplex PCR, and TCRdb kept only the in-frame ones, dropping some. The table lists 450,000 to 500,000 clones, approximately 80% of them singletons, with about 11% in the top ten. This TCR was recovered from a woman aged 40 to 49 in good health. Some clones in this sample may be carry-over from other donors' samples. Material: PBMCs.

CDR3 amino acids: CASSSGGSTGNTIYF. The CDR3 DNA is TGTGCCAGCTCATCGGGGGGTTCTACTGGAAACACCATATATTTT. The J gene is TRBJ1-3, the V gene TRBV18; D is possibly TRBD1 (5 bases). Trimming stripped 5 bases from V and 2 bases from J, with 13 bases between. From germline, CDR1 is KGHSH and CDR2 LQKENI. This CDR3 region has 15 residues.